This TCR beta chain was obtained from a study of blood T cell repertoires in COVID-19 (dated by TCRdb to 2019 to 2021). A note on the overall study: The collaborator samples originated in the United States, Italy and Spain and spanned the acute and convalescent phases of COVID-19. The material from the prospective study consisted of cDNA or gDNA derived from T cells, B-cell-depleted T cells, or PBMCs. The dataset comprised deeply sampled blood TCRbeta repertoires from subjects exposed to, actively infected with, or recovered from COVID-19. A freely available public database, intended as a resource for researchers studying the immune response to SARS-CoV-2, is where the repertoires were released. The samples were drawn from the first 160 participants of the ongoing ImmuneRACE study and from 1,254 subjects provided by 6 global collaborators. The sample metadata nearly always contained a de-identified subject ID, COVID-19 status, age in years and sex. Where available, HLA class I and class II types were taken from metadata supplied by the sample provider and were not determined by assay-based typing. What the work shows at the level of the full study, not this receptor alone: The amount of clinical and demographic metadata varied by source and participant and was provided uncurated.

Participants in the prospective study were aged roughly 18 to 100 years, lived in about two dozen United States geographic areas, and enrolled through a virtual design. In the prospective study, cohorts were assigned on the basis of participant-reported clinical history obtained from a screening survey and a study questionnaire. ImmuneRACE Cohort 3 recovered participants were defined by two consecutive negative NP/OP PCR tests, healthcare professional clearance, or symptom resolution. In the prospective study, whole blood, serum and a nasopharyngeal or oropharyngeal swab were collected from each participant by mobile phlebotomists. Over a roughly two-month period, participants in the prospective study had the option of providing additional blood draws and questionnaires. Before DNA extraction, prospective study blood samples were shipped either frozen or at room temperature. Trimming accounts for 5 bases at V and 4 bases at J, while the number of junction bases matched to no gene is 8. The CDR3 measures 15 amino acids from cysteine to phenylalanine. Only the CDR3 part of the read is kept: 45 bases, read in frame from the first base. The germline V gene (reference sequence) gives CDR1 as SEHNR and CDR2 as FQNEAQ.

TCRbeta CDR3 regions were amplified from genomic DNA using the immunoSEQ Assay, a bias-controlled multiplex PCR. The study's processing was this. The number of nucleated cells in each sample was estimated by amplification of reference gene primers within the assay. To quantify the absolute abundance of each unique TCRbeta CDR3 rearrangement, sequence reads were collapsed and filtered. For each sample, productive Simpson clonality was calculated by taking the square root of Simpson's diversity index across productive rearrangements. The table was pulled from immuneACCESS by TCRdb, which kept in-frame rearrangements only. Such tables lose some clones; where checked, under half of the loss comes from unresolved V genes, and the rest has no known cause. The D gene and trimming were derived from the DNA, and the V and J assignments and clone size from that table. In this sample the table shows some 200,000 clones, around 73% of which occur a single time. Jointly, the top ten make up roughly 17% of the sample.

As concerns this clone: No antigen is known for it. There are no base qualities to consult, and no much larger clone falls within one base.

The specimen was PBMCs or T cells enriched from blood (not recorded which). The rearrangement combines TRBV7-9 with TRBJ2-1; 7 middle bases align to TRBD1. The clonotype originates from a woman aged 50 to 65 who had recovered from COVID-19. The DNA is as follows: TGTGCCAGCAGCCTCCCGGGACAGATATACAATGAGCAGTTCTTC. It translates as CASSLPGQIYNEQFF.